This T cell receptor beta chain emerged from a study of CD8+ T cells in alopecia areata. Study information: Grafted skin came from C3H/HeJ donors with spontaneous alopecia (roughly 6-12 months old) and was placed on roughly 7-11-week-old female C3H/HeJ mice.

A sort of pooled cutaneous lymph node cells used CD4, CD8alpha, NKG2D, NKG2ACE and other stains. Isolated RNA was reverse transcribed into cDNA used as the sequencing template. Some clones are missing from TCRdb's copy, which holds only in-frame ones; the method was immunoSEQ multiplex PCR. The sample offers roughly 260,000 clones and no singletons, the top ten holding 0.9% to 1.5%. This CDR3 contains 12 residues. The germline gives CDR1 LGHNA, CDR2 YNLKQL (reference sequence). This clone was seen more than once but under ten times. Here the gene names and germline are mouse. The read ends 4 residues before the CDR3 terminus; that terminus is restored from the germline J gene.

The source material was CD4+ T cells sorted from a lymph node. The chain employs TRBV5 and TRBJ1-1; weak D call: TRBD1 (6 bases). The origin of this receptor is a C3H/HeJ mouse with alopecia areata. The MHC haplotype of the strain is H2-k. Incomplete CDR3 DNA: TGTGCCAGCAGCCCCGGGACAACA. Translating it yields CASSPGTT. The whole CDR3 region reads CASSPGTTEVFF.